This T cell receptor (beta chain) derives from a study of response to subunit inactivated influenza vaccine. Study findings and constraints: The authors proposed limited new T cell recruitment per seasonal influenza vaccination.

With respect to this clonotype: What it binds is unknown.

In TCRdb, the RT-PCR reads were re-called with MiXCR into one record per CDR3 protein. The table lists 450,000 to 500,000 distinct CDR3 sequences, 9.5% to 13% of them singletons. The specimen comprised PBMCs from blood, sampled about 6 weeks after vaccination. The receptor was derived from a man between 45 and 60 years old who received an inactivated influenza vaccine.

The CDR3, as DNA: TGTGCCAGCAGCCAGTCCCTCTATGGCTACACCTTC. Its protein product is CASSQSLYGYTF. The gene calls are TRBV3-1 and TRBJ1-2; no definite D call. V was trimmed by 3 bases and J by 4 bases, leaving 6 bases between them. This CDR3 has 12 residues. The germline gives CDR1 LGHDT, CDR2 YNNKEL (reference sequence).